This TCR beta chain came from a study of shared T cell receptors in the human thymus. Assay: immunoSEQ multiplex PCR; the TCRdb copy retains only in-frame clones and omits some. The table has 540,000 or so clones, around 82% seen once. In the case of this clone: Other DNA sequences from this sample encode an identical CDR3 as well.

CDR1 is SGHTA and CDR2 is FQGNSA in the germline V gene. The V segment lost 1 base and the J segment 4 bases; nucleotides outside the gene matches: 3. CDR3 length: 14 amino acids. These same records also appear under a second study, on human thymus T cells. From that study: Healthy Finnish infants undergoing corrective surgery for congenital heart defects provided the donor material. Corrective cardiac surgery supplied the resected thymus tissue.

The sequencing input was thymocytes. V gene TRBV7-2 combines with J gene TRBJ1-2; TRBD1 matches 7 bases. This clonotype was obtained from a boy under two years old with a congenital heart defect. CDR3 coding DNA: TGTGCCAGCAGCTTAGGGACAGGATCCTATGGCTACACCTTC. Amino acids: CASSLGTGSYGYTF. Based on the CDR3 plus reference TRBV7-2 and TRBJ1-2, the full variable domain is GAGVSQSPSNKVTEKGKDVELRCDPISGHTALYWYRQSLGQGLEFLIYFQGNSAPDKSGLPSDRFSAERTGGSVSTLTIQRTQQEDSAVYLCASSLGTGSYGYTFGSGTRLTVV.